This T cell receptor (beta chain) stems from a study of glioma-infiltrating T cells after dendritic cell vaccination. Fresh-frozen tumor tissue and more than two years of survival data were available for all. All glioblastoma patients lacked an isocitrate dehydrogenase mutation. Trimming cost V 5 bases and J 8 bases; bases outside gene matches: 6. This CDR3 region has 14 residues. Per germline, CDR1 SGHKS and CDR2 YYEKEE (reference sequence). Profiling relied on immunoSEQ multiplex PCR, and the TCRdb table lists in-frame clones only, not all of them. The data hold approximately 3,100 clones, with about 75% observed a single time.

This TCR came from a human donor with glioblastoma. The V call is TRBV5-5, the J call TRBJ1-4; 10 nucleotides agree with TRBD1. Here the sequenced sample was tumor tissue, taken before dendritic cell vaccination. CDR3 nucleotides: TGTGCCAGCAGACCCGGGACAGGGGAGGAAAAACTGTTTTTT. Encoded protein: CASRPGTGEEKLFF.